This TCR beta chain was observed in a study of blood T cell repertoires in COVID-19. Whole-study context: Acute and convalescent COVID-19 samples came from the United States, Italy and Spain. PBMCs, B-cell-depleted T cells, or T cells were the source of the cDNA or gDNA that made up the material.

One Seattle source followed patients from active infection through their disease course. V was cut by 2 bases and J by 0 bases, with 11 bases left in between. CDR1 LGHDT and CDR2 YNNKEL come from the germline V gene (reference sequence). CDR3 length equals 16 residues. In the authors' methods: Reference gene primer amplification gave estimated nucleated cell counts. Here immunoSEQ multiplex PCR was the method, and the copy in TCRdb shows in-frame clones only, minus some. For V, J and clone size, that table is used; D and trimming come from the DNA. The profile shows over 150,000 clones, around nine tenths of them singletons. This clone was seen once.

Material: peripheral blood. The gene calls are TRBV3-1 (or the pseudogene TRBV3-2) and TRBJ1-3; D gene ambiguous. The TCR sequence derives from a middle-aged man with COVID-19, enrolled during active disease. For the CDR3, the DNA is TGTGCCAGCAGCCAAACCCGGGTTAGCTCTGGAAACACCATATATTTT. Its protein product is CASSQTRVSSGNTIYF.